A selection of T cell receptor beta chains follows, all from one sample in a study of T cell responses to AZD1222 COVID-19 vaccine. The method was immunoSEQ multiplex PCR; TCRdb's version includes in-frame clones alone and lacks a portion of them. The sample holds approximately 70,000 clones; 75% to 90% are singletons and the top ten take about 2.4%. Material: peripheral blood, obtained on day 0 of AZD1222 vaccination. These TCRs come from an adult in good health. Both conserved end residues are part of each CDR3. The D gene is left open where the match is weak. Clone size is given for some rows only: seen once, a few or many times, or a class if the clone is expanded.

v_gene	d_gene	abundance	j_gene	CDR3nt	CDR3aa
TRBV12-5	NA	NA	TRBJ1-1	TGTGCTAGTGGTTTGGGTATGAACACTGAAGCTTTCTTT	CASGLGMNTEAFF
TRBV12-3/TRBV12-4	TRBD2	NA	TRBJ2-1	TGTGCCGCTAGCGGTAGCTCCTACAATGAGCAGTTCTTC	CAASGSSYNEQFF
TRBV9	TRBD1	NA	TRBJ2-1	TGTGCCAGCAGCGCCGGGACAGGGGGCAATGAGCAGTTCTTC	CASSAGTGGNEQFF
TRBV5-4	NA	NA	TRBJ1-3	TGTGCCAGCAGCTTGGTCGGGGGGCCCTCTGGAAACACCATATATTTT	CASSLVGGPSGNTIYF
TRBV4-1	NA	NA	TRBJ1-4	TGCGCCAGCAGCCAAGACCCTATAGGGGGGGCAACTAATGAAAAACTGTTTTTT	CASSQDPIGGATNEKLFF
TRBV24-1	TRBD1	once	TRBJ1-2	TGTGCCACCGCAGGGGGGGAAGGAGATGGCTACACCTTC	CATAGGEGDGYTF
TRBV7-9	NA	NA	TRBJ1-4	TGTGCCAGCAGCTCGAGGGCAACTAATGAAAAACTGTTTTTT	CASSSRATNEKLFF
TRBV28	NA	NA	TRBJ1-1	TGTGCCAGCAGCTGGAACACTGAAGCTTTCTTT	CASSWNTEAFF
TRBV9	NA	NA	TRBJ1-1	TGTGCCAGCAGCGTAGAACAGTACACTGAAGCTTTCTTT	CASSVEQYTEAFF
TRBV5-4	NA	medium-sized	TRBJ2-7	TGTGCCAGCAGCCCGGACAAAACCTACGAGCAGTACTTC	CASSPDKTYEQYF
TRBV24-1	NA	NA	TRBJ2-3	TGTGCCACCAGCCCGGGGGCAGGACCGACAGATACGCAGTATTTT	CATSPGAGPTDTQYF
TRBV5-4	NA	few	TRBJ2-1	TGTGCCAGCAGCTTCGGTTTTTCGCGCTCCTACAATGAGCAGTTCTTC	CASSFGFSRSYNEQFF
TRBV11-2	NA	NA	TRBJ2-5	TGTGCCAGCAGCTTAGAGGCAGCTCAAGAGACCCAGTACTTC	CASSLEAAQETQYF
TRBV7-3	NA	NA	TRBJ2-1	TGTGCCAGCAGCAGTTCGGGCGGTGGCGCGTTGAACCTCCAGTTCTTC	CASSSSGGGALNLQFF
TRBV4-2	NA	NA	TRBJ1-1	TGTGCCAGCAGCCCCTGGGACGGACCTGAAGCTTTCTTT	CASSPWDGPEAFF
TRBV6-4	NA	NA	TRBJ1-1	TGTGCCAGCAGTGAGGAGGTTAACACTGAAGCTTTCTTT	CASSEEVNTEAFF
TRBV28	NA	NA	TRBJ2-6	TGTGCCAGCAGTACGTTTAGGGGGATCTCTGGGGCCAACGTCCTGACTTTC	CASSTFRGISGANVLTF
TRBV25-1	NA	NA	TRBJ1-1	TGTGCCAGCAGGCAGTTGAACACTGAAGCTTTCTTT	CASRQLNTEAFF
TRBV7-2	NA	NA	TRBJ1-1	TGTGCCAGCAGCTTAGCAAACCGGATTGAAGCTTTCTTT	CASSLANRIEAFF
TRBV21-1	NA	NA	TRBJ1-5	TGTGCCAGCAGCAAATTTTTGGGAAATTCCGGACCTAGCAATCAGCCCCAGCATTTT	CASSKFLGNSGPSNQPQHF
TRBV30	TRBD2	few	TRBJ2-7	TGTGCCTGGAGTTCCGGGACTAGGGAGTACTTC	CAWSSGTREYF
TRBV29-1	TRBD1	once	TRBJ2-3	TGCAGCGTCGCGACAGGGTCAGTGGCAGATACGCAGTATTTT	CSVATGSVADTQYF
TRBV5-1	TRBD1	NA	TRBJ1-4	TGCGCCAGCAGTTTCGGACAGGGCGGTGAAAAACTGTTTTTT	CASSFGQGGEKLFF
TRBV5-6	NA	NA	TRBJ2-5	TGTGCCAGCAGCTTGGTAGCCCCAGGGGAGACCCAGTACTTC	CASSLVAPGETQYF
TRBV10-3	NA	NA	TRBJ1-2	TGTGCCATCAGTGAGTCAGGGGGCTATGGCTACACCTTC	CAISESGGYGYTF
TRBV10-1	NA	once	TRBJ2-7	TGCGCCAGCAGTGACGGGAGTGGAGAGCAGTACTTC	CASSDGSGEQYF
TRBV7-3	NA	NA	TRBJ1-1	TGTGCCAGCAGCTTACTAGGCTCAGGTGCTGAAGCTTTCTTT	CASSLLGSGAEAFF
TRBV4-1	NA	few	TRBJ1-1	TGCGCCAGCAGCCAAGATGTTAGGACTGAAGCTTTCTTT	CASSQDVRTEAFF
TRBV6-2/TRBV6-3	NA	NA	TRBJ1-4	TGTGCCAGCAGTTCCCCGGACACCGCAACTAATGAAAAACTGTTTTTT	CASSSPDTATNEKLFF
TRBV5-1	TRBD2	NA	TRBJ2-7	TGCGCCAGCAGCCCTGGGACTAGCGGGGACTACGAGCAGTACTTC	CASSPGTSGDYEQYF
TRBV6-4	NA	NA	TRBJ2-1	TGTGCCAGCAGTGACAGGGGTTTCGATGAGCAGTTCTTC	CASSDRGFDEQFF
TRBV6-1	NA	NA	TRBJ2-7	TGTGCCAGCAGTGAACAGGAGATCTACGAGCAGTACTTC	CASSEQEIYEQYF